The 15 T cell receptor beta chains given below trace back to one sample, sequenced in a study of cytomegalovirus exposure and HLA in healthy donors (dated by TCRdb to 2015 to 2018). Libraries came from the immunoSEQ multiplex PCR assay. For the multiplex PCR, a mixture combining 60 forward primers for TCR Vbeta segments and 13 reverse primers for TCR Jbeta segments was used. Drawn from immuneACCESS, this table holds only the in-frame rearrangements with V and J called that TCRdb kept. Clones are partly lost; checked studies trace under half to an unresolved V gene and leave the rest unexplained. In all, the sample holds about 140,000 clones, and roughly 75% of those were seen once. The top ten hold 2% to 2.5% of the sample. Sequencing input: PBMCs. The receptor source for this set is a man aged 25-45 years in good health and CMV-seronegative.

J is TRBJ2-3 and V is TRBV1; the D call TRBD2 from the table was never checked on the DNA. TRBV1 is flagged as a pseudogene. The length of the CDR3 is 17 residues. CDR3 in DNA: TGCACCAGCAGCCCCCCCCTGGCGGGGGGAAACACAGATACGCAGTATTTT. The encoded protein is CTSSPPLAGGNTDTQYF.

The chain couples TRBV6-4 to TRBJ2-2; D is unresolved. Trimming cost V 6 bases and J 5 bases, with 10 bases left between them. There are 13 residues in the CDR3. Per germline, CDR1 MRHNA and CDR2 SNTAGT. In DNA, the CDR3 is TGTGCCAGCAGCTTAGAGGAGACCGGGGAGCTGTTTTTT. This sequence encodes CASSLEETGELFF.

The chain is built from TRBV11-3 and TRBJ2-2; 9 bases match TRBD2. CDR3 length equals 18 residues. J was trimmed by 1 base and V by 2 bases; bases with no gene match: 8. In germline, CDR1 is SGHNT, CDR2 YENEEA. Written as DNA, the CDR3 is TGTGCCAGCAGCTTATCCTCTCTAGCGGGAAAGAACACCGGGGAGCTGTTTTTT. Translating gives CASSLSSLAGKNTGELFF.

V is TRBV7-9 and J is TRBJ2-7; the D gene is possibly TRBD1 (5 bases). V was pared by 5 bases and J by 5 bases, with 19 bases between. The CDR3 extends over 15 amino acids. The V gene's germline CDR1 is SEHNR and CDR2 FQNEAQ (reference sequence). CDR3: CASSPTLQGLNEQYF. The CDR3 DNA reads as TGTGCCAGCAGCCCTACTCTGCAGGGTCTAAACGAGCAGTACTTC.

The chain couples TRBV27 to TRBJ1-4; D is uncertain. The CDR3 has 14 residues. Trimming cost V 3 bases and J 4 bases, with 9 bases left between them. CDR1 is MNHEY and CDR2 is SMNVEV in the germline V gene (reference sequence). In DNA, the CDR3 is TGTGCCAGCAGTTTTAGATTTGGTAATGAAAAACTGTTTTTT. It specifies CASSFRFGNEKLFF.

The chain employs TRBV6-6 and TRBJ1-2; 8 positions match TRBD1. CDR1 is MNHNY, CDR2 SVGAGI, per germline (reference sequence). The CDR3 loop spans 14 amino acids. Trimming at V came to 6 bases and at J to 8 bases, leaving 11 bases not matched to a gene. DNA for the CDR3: TGTGCCAGCAGCCCGGGCAGGGGGCGTGGAGGCTACACCTTC. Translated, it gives CASSPGRGRGGYTF.

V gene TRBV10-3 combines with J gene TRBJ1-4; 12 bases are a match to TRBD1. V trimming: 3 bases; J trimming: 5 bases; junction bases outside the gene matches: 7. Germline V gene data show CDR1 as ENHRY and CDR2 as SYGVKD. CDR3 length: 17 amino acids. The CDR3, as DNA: TGTGCCATCAGTGAACCGGGACAGGGGGCGGGGAATGAAAAACTGTTTTTT. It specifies CAISEPGQGAGNEKLFF.

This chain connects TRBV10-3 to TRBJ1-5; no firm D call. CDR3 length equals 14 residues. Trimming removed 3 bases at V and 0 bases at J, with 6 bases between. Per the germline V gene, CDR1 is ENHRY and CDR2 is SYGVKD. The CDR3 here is CAISDQSSNQPQHF. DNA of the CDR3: TGTGCCATCAGTGATCAGTCTAGCAATCAGCCCCAGCATTTT.

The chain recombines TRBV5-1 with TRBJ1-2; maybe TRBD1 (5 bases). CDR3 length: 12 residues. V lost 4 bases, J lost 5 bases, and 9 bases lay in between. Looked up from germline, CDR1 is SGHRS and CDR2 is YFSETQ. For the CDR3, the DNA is TGCGCCAGCAGCCCGGGGGGTTATGGCTACACCTTC. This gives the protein CASSPGGYGYTF.

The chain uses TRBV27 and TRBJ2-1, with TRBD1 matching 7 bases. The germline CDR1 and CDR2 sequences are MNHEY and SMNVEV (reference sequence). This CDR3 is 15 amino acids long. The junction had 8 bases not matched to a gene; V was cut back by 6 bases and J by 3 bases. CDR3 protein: CASSPRTGDYNEQFF. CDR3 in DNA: TGTGCCAGCAGCCCTCGGACAGGAGACTACAATGAGCAGTTCTTC.

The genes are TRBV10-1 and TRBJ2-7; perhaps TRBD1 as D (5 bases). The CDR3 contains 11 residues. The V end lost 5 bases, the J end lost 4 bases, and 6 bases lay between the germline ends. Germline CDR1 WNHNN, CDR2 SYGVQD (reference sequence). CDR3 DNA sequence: TGCGCCAGCAGTAGGGGATACGAGCAGTACTTC. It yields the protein CASSRGYEQYF.

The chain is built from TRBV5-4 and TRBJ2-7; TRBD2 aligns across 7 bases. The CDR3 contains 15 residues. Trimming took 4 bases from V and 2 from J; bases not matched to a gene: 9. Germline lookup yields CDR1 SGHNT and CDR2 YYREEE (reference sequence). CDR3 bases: TGTGCCAGCAGCCAACGGGAGGACCTTCCCTACGAGCAGTACTTC. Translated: CASSQREDLPYEQYF.

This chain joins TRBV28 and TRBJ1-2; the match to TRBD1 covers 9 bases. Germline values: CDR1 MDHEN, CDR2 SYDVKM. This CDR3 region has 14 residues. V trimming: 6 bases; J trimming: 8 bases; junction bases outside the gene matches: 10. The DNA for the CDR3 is TGTGCCAGCAGCACGGGACAGGGTTTGTCCGGCTACACCTTC. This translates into CASSTGQGLSGYTF.

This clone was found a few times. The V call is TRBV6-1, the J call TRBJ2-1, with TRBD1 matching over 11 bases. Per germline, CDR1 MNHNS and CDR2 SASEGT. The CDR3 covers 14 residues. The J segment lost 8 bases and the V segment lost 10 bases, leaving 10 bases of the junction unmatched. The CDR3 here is CATMERDRGDEQFF. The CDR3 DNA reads TGTGCCACGATGGAACGGGACAGGGGGGATGAGCAGTTCTTC.

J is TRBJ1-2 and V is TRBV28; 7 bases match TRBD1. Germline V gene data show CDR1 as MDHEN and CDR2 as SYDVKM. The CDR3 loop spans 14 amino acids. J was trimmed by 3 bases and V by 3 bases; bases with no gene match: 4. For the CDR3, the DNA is TGTGCCAGCAGTTTGAGGGGGCTAGACTATGGCTACACCTTC. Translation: CASSLRGLDYGYTF.